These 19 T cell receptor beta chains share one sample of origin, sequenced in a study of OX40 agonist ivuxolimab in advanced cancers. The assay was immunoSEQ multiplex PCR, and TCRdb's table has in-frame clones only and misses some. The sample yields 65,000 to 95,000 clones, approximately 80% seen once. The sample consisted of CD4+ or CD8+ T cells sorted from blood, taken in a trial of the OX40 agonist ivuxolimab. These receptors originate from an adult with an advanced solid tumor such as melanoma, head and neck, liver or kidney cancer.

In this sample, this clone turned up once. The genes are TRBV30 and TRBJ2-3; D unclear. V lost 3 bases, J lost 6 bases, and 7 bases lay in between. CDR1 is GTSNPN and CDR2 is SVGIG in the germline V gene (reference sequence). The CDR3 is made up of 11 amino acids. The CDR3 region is CAWSTSDTQYF. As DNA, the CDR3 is TGTGCCTGGAGCACTTCGGATACGCAGTATTTT.

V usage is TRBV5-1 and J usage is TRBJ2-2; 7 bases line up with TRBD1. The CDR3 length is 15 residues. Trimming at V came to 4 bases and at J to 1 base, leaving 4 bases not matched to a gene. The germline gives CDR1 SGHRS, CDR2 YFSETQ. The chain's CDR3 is CASSNRGLNTGELFF. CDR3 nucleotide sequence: TGCGCCAGCAGCAACAGGGGTTTGAACACCGGGGAGCTGTTTTTT.

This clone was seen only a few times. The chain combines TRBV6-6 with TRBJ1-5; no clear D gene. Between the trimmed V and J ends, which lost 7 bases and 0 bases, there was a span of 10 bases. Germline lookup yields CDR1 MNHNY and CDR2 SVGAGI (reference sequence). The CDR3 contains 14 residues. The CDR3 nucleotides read TGTGCCAGCACCTGGACGGATAGCAATCAGCCCCAGCATTTT. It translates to CASTWTDSNQPQHF.

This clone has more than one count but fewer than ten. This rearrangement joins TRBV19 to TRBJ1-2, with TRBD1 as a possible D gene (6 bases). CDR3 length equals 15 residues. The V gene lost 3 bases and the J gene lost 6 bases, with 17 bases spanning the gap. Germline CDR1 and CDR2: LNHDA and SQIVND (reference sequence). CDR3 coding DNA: TGTGCCAGTAGTATTGAATCCAGGGGCCAAGATGGCTACACCTTC. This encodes CASSIESRGQDGYTF.

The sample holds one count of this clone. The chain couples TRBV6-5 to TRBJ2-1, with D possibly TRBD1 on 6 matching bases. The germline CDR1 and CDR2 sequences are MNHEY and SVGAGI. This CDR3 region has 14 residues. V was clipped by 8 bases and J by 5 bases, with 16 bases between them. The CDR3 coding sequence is TGTGCCAGCCGAACCGGGACATCCAACAATGAGCAGTTCTTC. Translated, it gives CASRTGTSNNEQFF.

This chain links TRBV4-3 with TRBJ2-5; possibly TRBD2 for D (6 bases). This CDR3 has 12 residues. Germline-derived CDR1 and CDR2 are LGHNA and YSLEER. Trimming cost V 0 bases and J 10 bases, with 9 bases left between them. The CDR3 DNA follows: TGCGCCAGCAGCCAAGAGAGGAGGGACCAGTACTTC. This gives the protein CASSQERRDQYF.

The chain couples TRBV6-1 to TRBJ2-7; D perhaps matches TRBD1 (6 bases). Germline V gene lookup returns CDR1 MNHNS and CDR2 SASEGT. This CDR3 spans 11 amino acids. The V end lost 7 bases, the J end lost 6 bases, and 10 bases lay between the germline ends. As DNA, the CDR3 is TGTGCCAGCACCCAGGGGCCCGAGCAGTACTTC. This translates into CASTQGPEQYF.

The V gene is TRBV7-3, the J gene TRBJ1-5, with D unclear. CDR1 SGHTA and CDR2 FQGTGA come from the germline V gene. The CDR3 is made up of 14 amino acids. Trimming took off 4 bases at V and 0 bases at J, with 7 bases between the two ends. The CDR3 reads CASSSSDSNQPQHF. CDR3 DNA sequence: TGTGCCAGCAGCTCCTCTGATAGCAATCAGCCCCAGCATTTT.

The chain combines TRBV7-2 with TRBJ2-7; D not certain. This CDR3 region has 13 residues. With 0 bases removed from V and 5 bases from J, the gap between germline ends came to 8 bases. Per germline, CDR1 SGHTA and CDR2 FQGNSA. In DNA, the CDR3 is TGTGCCAGCAGCTTAGCGTTGGTAAACGAGCAGTACTTC. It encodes CASSLALVNEQYF.

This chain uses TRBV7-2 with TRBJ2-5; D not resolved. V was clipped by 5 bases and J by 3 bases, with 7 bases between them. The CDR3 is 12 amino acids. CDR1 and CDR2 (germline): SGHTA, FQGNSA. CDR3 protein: CASSTGKETQYF. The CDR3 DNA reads TGTGCCAGCAGCACCGGAAAAGAGACCCAGTACTTC.

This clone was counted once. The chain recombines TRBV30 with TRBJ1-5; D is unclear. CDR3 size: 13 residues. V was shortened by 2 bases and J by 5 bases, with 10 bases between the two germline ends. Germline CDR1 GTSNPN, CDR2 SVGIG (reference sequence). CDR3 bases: TGTGCCTGGAGTCCATCGGGAGATCAGCCCCAGCATTTT. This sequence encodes CAWSPSGDQPQHF.

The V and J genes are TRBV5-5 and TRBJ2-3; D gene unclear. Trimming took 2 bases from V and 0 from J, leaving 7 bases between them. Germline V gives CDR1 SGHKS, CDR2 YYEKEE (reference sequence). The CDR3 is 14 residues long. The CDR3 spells CASSLDPSTDTQYF. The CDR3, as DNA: TGTGCCAGCAGCTTAGACCCTAGCACAGATACGCAGTATTTT.

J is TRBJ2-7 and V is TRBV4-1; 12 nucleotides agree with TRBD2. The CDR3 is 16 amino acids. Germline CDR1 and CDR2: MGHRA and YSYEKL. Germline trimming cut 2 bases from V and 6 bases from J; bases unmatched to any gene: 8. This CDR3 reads CASSQTRLAGEGEQYF. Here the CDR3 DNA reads TGCGCCAGCAGCCAAACACGACTAGCGGGAGAAGGCGAGCAGTACTTC.

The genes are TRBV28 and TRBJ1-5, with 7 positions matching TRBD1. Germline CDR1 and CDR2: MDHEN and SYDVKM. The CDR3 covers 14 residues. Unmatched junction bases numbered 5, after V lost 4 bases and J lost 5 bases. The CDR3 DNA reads TGTGCCAGCAGTTCGACAGGGAGGCATCAGCCCCAGCATTTT. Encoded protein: CASSSTGRHQPQHF.

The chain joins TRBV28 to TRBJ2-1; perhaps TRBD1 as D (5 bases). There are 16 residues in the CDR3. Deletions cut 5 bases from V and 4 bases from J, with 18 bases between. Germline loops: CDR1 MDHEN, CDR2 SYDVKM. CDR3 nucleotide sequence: TGTGCCAGCAGTCCCCCGGCAGGGCCAAATTACAATGAGCAGTTCTTC. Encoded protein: CASSPPAGPNYNEQFF.

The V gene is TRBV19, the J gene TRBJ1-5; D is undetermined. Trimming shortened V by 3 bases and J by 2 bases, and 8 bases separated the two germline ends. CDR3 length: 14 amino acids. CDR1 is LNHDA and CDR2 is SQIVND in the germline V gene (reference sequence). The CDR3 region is CASSMKVGNQPQHF. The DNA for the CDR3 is TGTGCCAGTAGTATGAAAGTTGGCAATCAGCCCCAGCATTTT.

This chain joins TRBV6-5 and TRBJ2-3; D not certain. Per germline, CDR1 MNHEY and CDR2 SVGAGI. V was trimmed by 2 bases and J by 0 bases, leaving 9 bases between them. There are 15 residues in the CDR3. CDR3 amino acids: CASSYGGSSTDTQYF. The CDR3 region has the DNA TGTGCCAGCAGTTACGGCGGATCAAGCACAGATACGCAGTATTTT.

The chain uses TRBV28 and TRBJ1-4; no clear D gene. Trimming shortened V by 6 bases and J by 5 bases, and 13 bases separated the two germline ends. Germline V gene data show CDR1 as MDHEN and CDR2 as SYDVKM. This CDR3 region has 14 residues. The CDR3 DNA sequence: TGTGCCAGCAGCACCCGGTCCCTAAATGAAAAACTGTTTTTT. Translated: CASSTRSLNEKLFF.

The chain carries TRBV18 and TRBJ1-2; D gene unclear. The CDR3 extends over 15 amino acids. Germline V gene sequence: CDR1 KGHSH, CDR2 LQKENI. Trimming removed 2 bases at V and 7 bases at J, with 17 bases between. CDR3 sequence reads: CASSPGVNVFRGYTF. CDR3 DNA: TGTGCCAGCTCACCAGGCGTTAATGTTTTTCGTGGCTACACCTTC.